One sample yielded the 28 T cell receptor beta chains listed below, sequenced in a study of blood T cell repertoires in COVID-19. Here immunoSEQ multiplex PCR was the method, and the copy in TCRdb shows in-frame clones only, minus some. The sample records about 240,000 clones, 75% to 90% being singletons. What was sequenced was peripheral blood. The receptors derive from a man in his 60s who had recovered from COVID-19.

The V gene is TRBV5-1, the J gene TRBJ2-3; 7 bases are shared with TRBD1. J lost 3 bases, V lost 9 bases, and 13 bases had no gene match. Germline-derived CDR1 and CDR2 are SGHRS and YFSETQ. This CDR3 spans 15 amino acids. The CDR3 DNA sequence: TGCGCCACTCGTTCCCGGGACAGTCGGACAGATACGCAGTATTTT. Translation: CATRSRDSRTDTQYF.

The gene calls are TRBV7-2 and TRBJ2-1; 12 nucleotides align to TRBD2. From germline, CDR1 is SGHTA and CDR2 FQGNSA. The CDR3 contains 15 residues. V shed 1 base and J 12 bases; nucleotides not matched to a gene: 7. The CDR3 region is CASSLERTSGAMQFF. Here the CDR3 DNA reads TGTGCCAGCAGCTTAGAACGGACTAGCGGGGCAATGCAGTTCTTC. Drawing the rest from reference TRBV7-2 and TRBJ2-1, the complete variable domain is GAGVSQSPSNKVTEKGKDVELRCDPISGHTALYWYRQSLGQGLEFLIYFQGNSAPDKSGLPSDRFSAERTGGSVSTLTIQRTQQEDSAVYLCASSLERTSGAMQFFGPGTRLTVL.

The rearrangement uses TRBV24-1 and TRBJ2-3, with D possibly matching TRBD1 (5 bases). The ends were cut back, 6 bases at V and 4 bases at J, with 13 bases in the middle. The CDR3 loop spans 14 amino acids. CDR1 and CDR2 (germline): KGHDR, SFDVKD. CDR3 residues: CATSPPVGADTQYF. The CDR3 DNA is TGTGCCACCAGTCCGCCGGTAGGGGCAGATACGCAGTATTTT.

This clone is a singleton in its sample. V and J are TRBV2 and TRBJ1-2; D unresolved. Trimming pared 3 bases from V and 1 base from J, leaving 3 bases between. The CDR3 is 12 amino acids. Germline assignment: CDR1 SNHLY and CDR2 FYNNEI. CDR3 DNA: TGTGCCAGCAGTGACAGTAACTATGGCTACACCTTC. Amino acids: CASSDSNYGYTF.

This rearrangement joins TRBV7-2 to TRBJ1-2; D remains unclear. The V end was cut by 2 bases, the J end by 3 bases, with 7 bases between. Germline values: CDR1 SGHTA, CDR2 FQGNSA. This CDR3 has 13 residues. The CDR3 sequence: CASSLPDHYGYTF. In DNA form, the CDR3 reads TGTGCCAGCAGCTTACCAGATCACTATGGCTACACCTTC.

The gene calls are TRBV12-3 or TRBV12-4 and TRBJ1-6; no clear D gene. This CDR3 has 13 residues. V lost 5 bases and J lost 9, with 11 bases in between. The CDR3 reads CASSETGFSPLHF. The DNA of the CDR3 is TGTGCCAGCAGTGAAACGGGGTTTTCACCCCTCCACTTT.

This clone appeared a single time. The J gene is TRBJ2-7, the V gene TRBV3-1 (or the pseudogene TRBV3-2); TRBD1 is a possible D gene (6 bases). CDR3 length: 14 residues. Between the trimmed V and J ends, which lost 3 bases and 5 bases, there was a span of 14 bases. The germline V gene encodes CDR1 LGHDT and CDR2 YNNKEL (reference sequence). The CDR3 is CASSQGASLNEQYV. The CDR3 DNA reads TGTGCCAGCAGCCAGGGGGCAAGTCTTAACGAGCAGTACGTC.

V is TRBV7-6 and J is TRBJ2-1; 12 bases agree with TRBD2. J gave up 10 bases and V 5 bases, and 9 bases lay outside the gene matches. Germline lookup yields CDR1 SGHVS and CDR2 FNYEAQ. CDR3 length equals 15 residues. The CDR3 sequence is CASSLASGGAEEQFF. For the CDR3, the DNA is TGTGCCAGCAGCCTTGCTAGCGGGGGGGCGGAGGAGCAGTTCTTC.

The chain carries TRBV5-1 and TRBJ2-6, with D perhaps matching TRBD1 (5 bases). This CDR3 comprises 15 residues. V lost 2 bases and J lost 0, with 6 bases in between. The germline V gene encodes CDR1 SGHRS and CDR2 YFSETQ. CDR3 sequence reads: CASSLQVSGANVLTF. Written as DNA, the CDR3 is TGCGCCAGCAGCTTACAGGTCTCTGGGGCCAACGTCCTGACTTTC.

V is TRBV9 and J is TRBJ2-3, with D perhaps matching TRBD2 (6 bases). The V and J ends lost 1 base and 4 bases respectively, with 10 bases between them. From germline, CDR1 is SGDLS and CDR2 YYNGEE. The CDR3 runs to 14 residues. CDR3 residues: CASSVLRDPDTQYF. The CDR3 coding sequence is TGTGCCAGCAGCGTATTGCGGGACCCAGATACGCAGTATTTT.

The chain has TRBV7-9 and TRBJ1-5, with no clear D. Germline assignment: CDR1 SEHNR and CDR2 FQNEAQ (reference sequence). V shed 5 bases and J shed 0 bases, with 2 bases lying between them. This CDR3 has 12 residues. This CDR3 reads CASSRSNQPQHF. The CDR3 DNA follows: TGTGCCAGCAGCCGTAGCAATCAGCCCCAGCATTTT.

The V and J genes are TRBV3-1 (or the pseudogene TRBV3-2) and TRBJ1-2; a possible D gene is TRBD1 (5 bases). Germline lookup yields CDR1 LGHDT and CDR2 YNNKEL (reference sequence). Deletions cut 6 bases from V and 3 bases from J, with 14 bases between. This CDR3 comprises 14 residues. The CDR3 region is CASRGDSTYYGYTF. The CDR3 DNA sequence: TGTGCCAGCAGAGGCGACAGTACGTACTATGGCTACACCTTC.

The V and J genes are TRBV29-1 and TRBJ2-1, with D possibly TRBD2 on 5 matching bases. The CDR3 is 12 residues long. Trimming left V 4 bases short and J 8 bases short, with 12 bases between. CDR1 SQVTM and CDR2 ANQGSEA come from the germline V gene. CDR3: CSVVGFGDEQFF. CDR3 sequence (DNA): TGCAGCGTTGTTGGGTTCGGGGATGAGCAGTTCTTC.

The CDR3: CASSLGGRASYEQYF. As DNA, the CDR3 is TGTGCCAGCAGCTTGGGCGGCAGGGCCTCCTACGAGCAGTACTTC. This chain links TRBV5-4 with TRBJ2-7; the D gene is possibly TRBD1 (5 bases). This CDR3 is 15 amino acids long. V gave up 0 bases and J gave up 0 bases, with 10 bases separating them. Germline assignment: CDR1 SGHNT and CDR2 YYREEE (reference sequence).

The chain carries TRBV10-3 and TRBJ1-1, with TRBD1 matching 8 bases. CDR1 and CDR2 from the germline V gene are ENHRY and SYGVKD. V lost 3 bases, J lost 5 bases, and 8 bases stayed unmatched. The CDR3 is 15 residues long. CDR3: CAISDARRTGTEAFF. CDR3 DNA sequence: TGTGCCATCAGTGACGCACGAAGGACAGGGACTGAAGCTTTCTTT.

The V and J genes are TRBV5-1 and TRBJ2-3; TRBD2 matches at 14 bases. The V gene's germline CDR1 is SGHRS and CDR2 YFSETQ. V lost 3 bases, J lost 4 bases, and 4 bases stayed unmatched. CDR3 length: 16 residues. CDR3 sequence (DNA): TGCGCCAGCAGCTCTAGACTAGCGGGGGGGCCAGATACGCAGTATTTT. This gives the protein CASSSRLAGGPDTQYF.

This sequence joins TRBV7-9 and TRBJ1-6, with 10 bases aligning to TRBD1. The ends lost 4 bases at V and 7 bases at J; junction bases unmatched: 1. Germline CDR1 is SEHNR and CDR2 is FQNEAQ (reference sequence). The CDR3 spans 14 residues. The CDR3 DNA reads TGTGCCAGCAGCTCGGGACAGGGGAATTCACCCCTCCACTTT. Translation gives CASSSGQGNSPLHF. The whole variable domain, filled in from reference TRBV7-9 and TRBJ1-6, reads DTGVSQNPRHKITKRGQNVTFRCDPISEHNRLYWYRQTLGQGPEFLTYFQNEAQLEKSRLLSDRFSAERPKGSFSTLEIQRTEQGDSAMYLCASSSGQGNSPLHFGNGTRLTVT.

This rearrangement joins TRBV30 to TRBJ2-2; no firm D call. The CDR3 consists of 13 residues. Germline CDR1 reads GTSNPN; CDR2 reads SVGIG (reference sequence). The ends were cut back, 4 bases at V and 1 base at J, with 7 bases in the middle. CDR3 coding DNA: TGTGCCTGGAATTACATGAACACCGGGGAGCTGTTTTTT. It codes for CAWNYMNTGELFF.

The rearrangement joins TRBV19 to TRBJ1-5; 8 nucleotides line up with TRBD1. The trim removed 10 bases at V and 7 bases at J, leaving 12 bases unmatched. The V gene's germline CDR1 is LNHDA and CDR2 SQIVND (reference sequence). The CDR3 loop spans 14 amino acids. CDR3 nucleotides: TGTGCCACCAGAGGACAGGGCGTTTTCCAGCCCCAGCATTTT. Translation gives CATRGQGVFQPQHF.

The chain employs TRBV13 and TRBJ2-3, with TRBD2 matching 11 bases. V was clipped by 5 bases and J by 2 bases; unmatched bases: 12. Germline V gene data show CDR1 as PRHDT and CDR2 as FYEKMQ (reference sequence). The length of the CDR3 is 18 residues. The CDR3 spells CASSASPLAGGYTDTQYF. DNA of the CDR3: TGTGCCAGCAGCGCTTCGCCTCTAGCGGGGGGCTACACAGATACGCAGTATTTT.

V and J are TRBV7-2 and TRBJ1-1; possibly TRBD1 for D (5 bases). Trimming shortened V by 4 bases and J by 7 bases, and 13 bases separated the two germline ends. This CDR3 comprises 13 residues. Looked up from germline, CDR1 is SGHTA and CDR2 is FQGNSA. Here the CDR3 DNA reads TGTGCCAGCAGCTATAGGGAGGGGAATGAAGCTTTCTTT. It specifies CASSYREGNEAFF.

This chain joins TRBV7-9 and TRBJ2-1, with D perhaps TRBD1 (5 bases). With 2 bases removed from V and 1 base from J, the gap between germline ends came to 9 bases. The germline gives CDR1 SEHNR, CDR2 FQNEAQ (reference sequence). This CDR3 is 15 amino acids long. The CDR3 is CASSLYQGSYNEQFF. CDR3 DNA sequence: TGTGCCAGCAGCTTATACCAGGGTTCCTACAATGAGCAGTTCTTC.

This chain uses TRBV12-5 with TRBJ1-4; D is perhaps TRBD1 (5 bases). There are 18 residues in the CDR3. The V gene's germline CDR1 is LGHNT and CDR2 FRNRAP. The V end was cut by 0 bases, the J end by 5 bases, with 19 bases between. The CDR3 bases are TGTGCTAGTGGTTTGGTATACAGGACCCGATATGCGAATGAAAAACTGTTTTTT. Its protein product is CASGLVYRTRYANEKLFF.

The V call is TRBV13, the J call TRBJ1-3, with 10 bases identical to TRBD1. The CDR3 is 16 residues long. Per the germline V gene, CDR1 is PRHDT and CDR2 is FYEKMQ (reference sequence). V trimming: 4 bases; J trimming: 4 bases; junction bases outside the gene matches: 7. The CDR3 protein is CASSSPTGGPGNTIYF. DNA of the CDR3: TGTGCCAGCAGCTCGCCGACAGGGGGCCCCGGAAACACCATATATTTT.

V and J are TRBV10-3 and TRBJ1-1, with 9 bases matching TRBD1. The CDR3 has 13 amino acids. V shed 7 bases, J shed 5 bases, and the junction held 5 bases outside the gene matches. Germline assignment: CDR1 ENHRY and CDR2 SYGVKD. The CDR3 loop is CAIKGQGGTEAFF. The CDR3 DNA reads as TGTGCCATCAAGGGACAGGGTGGGACTGAAGCTTTCTTT.

The chain couples TRBV7-9 to TRBJ2-4; D unresolved. V was pared by 5 bases and J by 8 bases, with 16 bases between. Germline lookup yields CDR1 SEHNR and CDR2 FQNEAQ (reference sequence). The CDR3 loop spans 14 amino acids. CDR3 nucleotides: TGTGCCAGCAGCCTAAGTAGGAACACAGACATTCAGTACTTC. Its protein is CASSLSRNTDIQYF.

The chain joins TRBV6-5 to TRBJ1-5; TRBD1 matches at 7 bases. This CDR3 region has 14 residues. Trimming took 6 bases from V and 7 from J; bases not matched to a gene: 9. The germline CDR1 and CDR2 sequences are MNHEY and SVGAGI. CDR3 sequence (DNA): TGTGCCAGCAGCACCACAGGGGAAGGGCAGCCCCAGCATTTT. Translating gives CASSTTGEGQPQHF.

The chain links TRBV21-1 to TRBJ2-3; the tabulated D call, TRBD2, remains unverified against the DNA. TRBV21-1 is marked as a pseudogene. The CDR3 has 17 amino acids. Here the CDR3 DNA reads TGTGCCAGCAGGGGGACTAGGGTCGTGATAGGCACAGATACGCAGTATTTT. It translates to CASRGTRVVIGTDTQYF.